This T cell receptor beta chain was captured in a study of graft-versus-host responses after intestinal transplantation. Study-level findings and limits: GvH clones surfaced in recipient marrow, some emerging earlier in ileum or blood.

With respect to this clone: The antigen is unknown.

Trimming took off 4 bases at V and 5 bases at J, with 18 bases between the two ends. This CDR3 comprises 15 residues. The germline V gene encodes CDR1 MGHRA and CDR2 YSYEKL. The method was immunoSEQ multiplex PCR; TCRdb's version includes in-frame clones alone and lacks a portion of them. The sample yields 100,000 or so clones, approximately 90% seen once. The source was unstimulated CD4+ T cells sorted from spleen or lymph node cells, collected before intestinal transplant. The rearrangement links TRBV4-1 to TRBJ2-7, with D perhaps TRBD1 (6 bases). This receptor was taken from a human donor who received an intestinal transplant. This CDR3 reads CASSRAQGEENEQYF. DNA of the CDR3: TGCGCCAGCAGCCGAGCACAGGGAGAGGAGAACGAGCAGTACTTC.